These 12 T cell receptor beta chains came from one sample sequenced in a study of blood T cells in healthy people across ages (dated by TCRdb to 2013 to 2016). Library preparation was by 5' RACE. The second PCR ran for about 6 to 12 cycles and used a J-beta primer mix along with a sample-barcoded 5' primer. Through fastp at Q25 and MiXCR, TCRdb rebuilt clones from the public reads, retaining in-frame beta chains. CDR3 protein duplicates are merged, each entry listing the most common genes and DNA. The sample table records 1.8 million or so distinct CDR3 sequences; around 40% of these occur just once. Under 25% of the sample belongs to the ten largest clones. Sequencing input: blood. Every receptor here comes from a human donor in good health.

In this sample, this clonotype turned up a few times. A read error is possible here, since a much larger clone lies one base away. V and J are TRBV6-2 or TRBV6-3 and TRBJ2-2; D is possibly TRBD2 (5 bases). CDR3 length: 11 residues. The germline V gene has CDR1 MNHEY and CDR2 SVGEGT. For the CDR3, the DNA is TGTGCCAGCAGTTACCCCGGGGAGCGGTTTTTT. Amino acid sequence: CASSYPGERFF.

As DNA, the CDR3 is TGTGCCAGCAGCTTAATGCCCTCCACTGAAGCTTTCTTT. This gives the protein CASSLMPSTEAFF. This rearrangement joins TRBV7-3 to TRBJ1-1, with unresolved D. Germline assignment: CDR1 SGHTA and CDR2 FQGTGA. The ends were cut back, 1 base at V and 4 bases at J, with 7 bases in the middle. The CDR3 consists of 13 residues.

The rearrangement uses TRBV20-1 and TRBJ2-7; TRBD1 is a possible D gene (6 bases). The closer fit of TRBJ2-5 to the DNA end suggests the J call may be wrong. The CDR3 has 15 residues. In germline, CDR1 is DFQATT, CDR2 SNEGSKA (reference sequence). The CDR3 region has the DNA TGCAGTGCTAGACGGGCCCAGGGACAAGCGGAGACCCAGTACTTC. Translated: CSARRAQGQAETQYF.

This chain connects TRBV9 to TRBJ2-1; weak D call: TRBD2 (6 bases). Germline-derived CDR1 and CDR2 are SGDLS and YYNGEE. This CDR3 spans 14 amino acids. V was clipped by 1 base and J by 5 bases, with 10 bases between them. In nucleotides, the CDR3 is TGTGCCAGCAGCGTATTGTGGGAGGACAATGAGCAGTTCTTC. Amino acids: CASSVLWEDNEQFF.

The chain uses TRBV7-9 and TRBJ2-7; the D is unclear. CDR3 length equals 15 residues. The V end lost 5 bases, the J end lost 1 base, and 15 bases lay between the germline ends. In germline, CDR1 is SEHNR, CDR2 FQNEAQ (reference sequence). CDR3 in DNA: TGTGCCAGCAGCCCCTTTGGGGTCCGATCCTACGAGCAGTACTTC. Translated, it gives CASSPFGVRSYEQYF.

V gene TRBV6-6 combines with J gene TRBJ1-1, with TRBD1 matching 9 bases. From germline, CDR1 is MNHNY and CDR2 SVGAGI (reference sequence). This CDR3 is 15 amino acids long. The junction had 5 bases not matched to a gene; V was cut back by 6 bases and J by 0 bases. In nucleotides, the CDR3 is TGTGCCAGCAGGGAAAGACAGGGGGTGAACACTGAAGCTTTCTTT. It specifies CASRERQGVNTEAFF.

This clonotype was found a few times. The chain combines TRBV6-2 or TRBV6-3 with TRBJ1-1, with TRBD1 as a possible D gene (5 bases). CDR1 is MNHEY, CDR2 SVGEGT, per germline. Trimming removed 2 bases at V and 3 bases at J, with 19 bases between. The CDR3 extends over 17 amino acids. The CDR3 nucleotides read TGTGCCAGCAGTTACGGGCGGTGGGGCAGACTCTACACTGAAGCTTTCTTT. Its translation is CASSYGRWGRLYTEAFF.

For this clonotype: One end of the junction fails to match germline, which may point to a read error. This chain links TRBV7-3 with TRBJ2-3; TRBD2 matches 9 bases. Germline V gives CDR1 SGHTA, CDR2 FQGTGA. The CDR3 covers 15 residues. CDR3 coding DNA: TGTGCCAGCAGCTCGGCGGGGGGGAGCACAGATGCGCAGTATTTT. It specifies CASSSAGGSTDAQYF.

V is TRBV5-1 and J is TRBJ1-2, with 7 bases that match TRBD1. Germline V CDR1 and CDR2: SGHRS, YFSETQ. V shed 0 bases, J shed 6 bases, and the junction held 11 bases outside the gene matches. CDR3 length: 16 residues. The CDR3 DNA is TGCGCCAGCAGCTTGGCCGGGTCAGGGGGGCCGGATGGCTACACCTTC. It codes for CASSLAGSGGPDGYTF. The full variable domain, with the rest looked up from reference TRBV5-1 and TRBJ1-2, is KAGVTQTPRYLIKTRGQQVTLSCSPISGHRSVSWYQQTPGQGLQFLFEYFSETQRNKGNFPGRFSGRQFSNSRSEMNVSTLELGDSALYLCASSLAGSGGPDGYTFGSGTRLTVV.

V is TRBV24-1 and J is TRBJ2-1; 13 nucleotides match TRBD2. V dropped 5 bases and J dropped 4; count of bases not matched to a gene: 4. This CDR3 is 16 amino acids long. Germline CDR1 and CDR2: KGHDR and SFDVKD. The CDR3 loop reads CATSVWTSGGYNEQFF. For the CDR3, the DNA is TGTGCCACCAGTGTTTGGACTAGCGGGGGTTACAATGAGCAGTTCTTC.

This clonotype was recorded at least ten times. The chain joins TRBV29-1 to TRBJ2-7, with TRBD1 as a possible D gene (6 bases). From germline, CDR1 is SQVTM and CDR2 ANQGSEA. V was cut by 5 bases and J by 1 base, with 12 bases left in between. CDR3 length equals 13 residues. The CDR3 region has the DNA TGCAGCGTTAACGGACAGAATTCCTACGAGCAGTACTTC. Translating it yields CSVNGQNSYEQYF.

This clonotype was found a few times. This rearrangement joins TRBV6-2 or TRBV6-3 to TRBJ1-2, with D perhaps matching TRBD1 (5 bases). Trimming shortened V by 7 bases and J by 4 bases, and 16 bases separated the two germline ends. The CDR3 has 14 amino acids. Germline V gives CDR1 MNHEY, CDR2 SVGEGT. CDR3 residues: CASIGEGRIYGYTF. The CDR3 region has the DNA TGTGCCAGCATAGGGGAGGGACGGATCTATGGCTACACCTTC.